This T cell receptor beta chain was observed in a study of shared clonotypes between healthy human individuals. At the level of the study: Participating donors consisted of two women and a few men aged 18 to 49.

Study results and limitations: Against clonotypes common to all four donors, non-shared ones had lower generation probabilities. The rarefaction results pointed to incomplete sorted-subset sequencing despite large depth. Represented genetic and exposure-history diversity was restricted by having few donors.

Some clones are missing from TCRdb's copy, which holds only in-frame ones; the method was immunoSEQ multiplex PCR. This sample has fewer than 1.8 million clones, with just under 99% found just once. Between the trimmed V and J ends, which lost 3 bases and 6 bases, there was a span of 11 bases. This CDR3 spans 12 amino acids. Germline V lookup: CDR1 SQVTM, CDR2 ANQGSEA. Comment on this clone: Its specificity is not known.

The sequenced sample consisted of naive CD4+ T cells sorted from blood. Subset noted: CD45RA+ positively selected. The chain joins TRBV29-1 to TRBJ1-1; D is uncertain. This TCR came from a young man in good health. DNA for the CDR3: TGCAGCGTTGACCCATATGGCGCTGAAGCTTTCTTT. This translates into CSVDPYGAEAFF.